This TCR beta chain was profiled in a study of blood T cell repertoires in COVID-19. On the study more broadly: Material from acute and convalescent COVID-19 was sourced from the United States, Italy and Spain. Nucleic acid was either cDNA or gDNA, and it came from T cells, B-cell-depleted T cells, or PBMCs.

Per the original data handling: Cell counts per sample came from amplifying reference gene primers. Profiling relied on immunoSEQ multiplex PCR, and the TCRdb table lists in-frame clones only, not all of them. From that table come the V and J calls and clone size; the DNA was used to work out D and trimming. Of under 200,000 clones listed, about 87% are singletons. The CDR3 extends over 14 amino acids. The V gene's germline CDR1 is MNHNS and CDR2 SASEGT. With 1 base clipped from V and 5 bases from J, the junction kept 4 bases outside the gene matches. Details on this clone: Other DNA sequences from this sample encode an identical CDR3 as well.

This sequence joins TRBV6-1 and TRBJ2-5; 7 positions agree with TRBD1. Input material: peripheral blood. The receptor comes from a man in his sixties with acute or convalescent COVID-19. CDR3 DNA sequence: TGTGCCAGCAGTGAAGTGACAGGGCGGGAGACCCAGTACTTC. Translation gives CASSEVTGRETQYF.